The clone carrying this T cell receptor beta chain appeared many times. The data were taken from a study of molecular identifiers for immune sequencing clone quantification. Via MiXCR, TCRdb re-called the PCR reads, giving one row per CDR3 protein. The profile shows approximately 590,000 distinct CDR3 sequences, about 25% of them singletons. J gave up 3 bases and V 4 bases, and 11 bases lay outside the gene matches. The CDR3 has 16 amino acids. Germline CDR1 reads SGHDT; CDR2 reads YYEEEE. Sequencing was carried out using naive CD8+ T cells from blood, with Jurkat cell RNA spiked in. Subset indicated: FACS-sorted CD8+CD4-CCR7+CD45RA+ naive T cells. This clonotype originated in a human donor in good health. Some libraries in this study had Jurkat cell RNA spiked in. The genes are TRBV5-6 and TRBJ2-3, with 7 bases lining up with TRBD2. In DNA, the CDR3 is TGTGCCAGCAGCAGCGCTAGCGGCCGACGGACAGATACGCAGTATTTT. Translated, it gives CASSSASGRRTDTQYF.